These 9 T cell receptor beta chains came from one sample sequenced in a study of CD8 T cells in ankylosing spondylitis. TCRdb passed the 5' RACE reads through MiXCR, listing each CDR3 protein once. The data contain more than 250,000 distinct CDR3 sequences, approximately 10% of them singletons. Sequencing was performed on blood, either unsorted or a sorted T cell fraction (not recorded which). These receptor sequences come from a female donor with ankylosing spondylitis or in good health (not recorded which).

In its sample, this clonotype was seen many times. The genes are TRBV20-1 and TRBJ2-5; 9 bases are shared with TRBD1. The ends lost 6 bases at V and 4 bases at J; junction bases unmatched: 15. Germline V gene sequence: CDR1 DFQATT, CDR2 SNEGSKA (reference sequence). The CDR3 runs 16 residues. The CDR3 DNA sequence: TGCAGTGCACAGGTTTCGACAGGGGGTGCCGGAGAGACCCAGTACTTC. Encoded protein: CSAQVSTGGAGETQYF.

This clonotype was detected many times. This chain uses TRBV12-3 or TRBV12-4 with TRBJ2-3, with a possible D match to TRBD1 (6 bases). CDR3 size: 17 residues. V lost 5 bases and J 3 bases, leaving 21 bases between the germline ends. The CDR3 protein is CASSQHRVGVGTDTQYF. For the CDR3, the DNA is TGTGCCAGCAGTCAACACAGGGTAGGGGTGGGTACAGATACGCAGTATTTT.

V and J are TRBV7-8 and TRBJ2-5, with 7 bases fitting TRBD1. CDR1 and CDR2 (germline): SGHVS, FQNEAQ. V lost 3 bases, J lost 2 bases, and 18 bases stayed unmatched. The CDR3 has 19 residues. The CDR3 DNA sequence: TGTGCCAGCAGCTTCCTATCATTCTCGGGACAGCAAGCTCAAGAGACCCAGTACTTC. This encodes CASSFLSFSGQQAQETQYF.

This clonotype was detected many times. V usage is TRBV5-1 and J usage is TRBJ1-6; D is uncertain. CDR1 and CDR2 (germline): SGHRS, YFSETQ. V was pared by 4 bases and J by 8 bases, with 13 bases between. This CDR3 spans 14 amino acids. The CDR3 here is CASSPDGSDSPLHF. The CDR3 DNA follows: TGCGCCAGCAGCCCGGACGGTTCCGATTCACCCCTCCACTTT.

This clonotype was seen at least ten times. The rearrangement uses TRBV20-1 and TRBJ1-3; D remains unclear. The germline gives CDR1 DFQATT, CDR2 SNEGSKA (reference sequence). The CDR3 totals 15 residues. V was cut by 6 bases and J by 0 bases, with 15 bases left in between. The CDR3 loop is CSARSHWDSGNTIYF. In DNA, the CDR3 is TGCAGTGCCCGGAGCCACTGGGACTCTGGAAACACCATATATTTT.

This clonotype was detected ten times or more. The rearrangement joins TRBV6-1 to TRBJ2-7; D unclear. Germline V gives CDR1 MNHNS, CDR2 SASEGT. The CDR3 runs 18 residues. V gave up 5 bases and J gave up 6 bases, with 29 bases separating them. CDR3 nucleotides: TGTGCCAGCAGTCGCAAGTCGCCGTTCCGGCCCAAGGACCTCGAGCAGTACTTC. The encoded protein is CASSRKSPFRPKDLEQYF.

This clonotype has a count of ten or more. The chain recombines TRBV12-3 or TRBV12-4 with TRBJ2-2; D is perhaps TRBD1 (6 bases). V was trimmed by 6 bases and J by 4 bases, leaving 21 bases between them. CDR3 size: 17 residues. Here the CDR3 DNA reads TGTGCCAGCAGCAATCCTGGACAGCGATCGATCACCGGGGAGCTGTTTTTT. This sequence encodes CASSNPGQRSITGELFF.

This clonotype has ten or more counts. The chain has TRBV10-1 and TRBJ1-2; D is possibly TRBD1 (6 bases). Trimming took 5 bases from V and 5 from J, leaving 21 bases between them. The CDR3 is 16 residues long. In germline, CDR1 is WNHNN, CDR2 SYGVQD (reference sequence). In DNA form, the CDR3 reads TGCGCCAGCAGTCAGGGACACGATGCTTCGTTTTATGGCTACACCTTC. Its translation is CASSQGHDASFYGYTF.

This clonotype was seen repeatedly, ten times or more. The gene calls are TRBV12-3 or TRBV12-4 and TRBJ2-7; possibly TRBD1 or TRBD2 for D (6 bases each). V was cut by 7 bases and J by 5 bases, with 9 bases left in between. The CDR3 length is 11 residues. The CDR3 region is CASTRGHEQYF. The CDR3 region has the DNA TGTGCCAGCACCCGGGGGCACGAGCAGTACTTC.